Listed below are T cell receptor beta chains from one sample, sequenced in a study of cytomegalovirus exposure and HLA in healthy donors. The protocol was immunoSEQ multiplex PCR, while the TCRdb copy is restricted to in-frame clones and leaves out a portion. The sample lists more than 300,000 clones, 70% to 90% occurring once. Sequenced input: PBMCs. The receptor source for this set is a woman younger than 35 in good health and CMV-seronegative. Each CDR3 is given with its conserved first and last residue. D genes are given only for firm matches. Size is omitted from some rows. Given values are once, few, many or a class for expanded clones.

J,D,size,V,CDR3,DNA
TRBJ2-3,TRBD2,-,TRBV7-2,CASSSTSGRGADTQYF,TGTGCCAGCAGCTCGACTAGCGGGAGGGGCGCAGATACGCAGTATTTT
TRBJ2-6,-,-,TRBV29-1,CSVHLGSGANVLTF,TGCAGCGTTCATCTCGGCTCTGGGGCCAACGTCCTGACTTTC
TRBJ2-7,TRBD2,few,TRBV5-5,CASSLQLAGGAPYEQYF,TGTGCCAGCAGCTTGCAACTAGCGGGAGGCGCCCCCTACGAGCAGTACTTC
TRBJ2-1,TRBD2,-,TRBV6-5,CASSVSGRWYNEQFF,TGTGCCAGCAGCGTTAGCGGGAGATGGTACAATGAGCAGTTCTTC
TRBJ2-2,-,-,TRBV28,CASSSPGKRGTGELFF,TGTGCCAGCAGTTCACCAGGGAAGCGCGGCACCGGGGAGCTGTTTTTT
TRBJ2-7,TRBD1,-,TRBV5-6,CASSFRTGVYEQYF,TGTGCCAGCAGCTTCCGGACAGGGGTCTACGAGCAGTACTTC
TRBJ2-7,-,once,TRBV2,CASRANYEQYF,TGTGCCAGCAGAGCAAATTACGAGCAGTACTTC
TRBJ2-5,TRBD1,-,TRBV5-1,CASSVGTANVEETQYF,TGCGCCAGCAGCGTTGGGACAGCTAACGTAGAAGAGACCCAGTACTTC
TRBJ2-7,-,-,TRBV7-9,CASSLQYEQYF,TGTGCCAGCAGCCTACAGTACGAGCAGTACTTC
TRBJ2-7,-,-,TRBV7-2,CASSLDFAGATYEQYF,TGTGCCAGCAGCTTAGATTTTGCGGGCGCAACCTACGAGCAGTACTTC
TRBJ1-1,-,-,TRBV7-2,CASSWDMNTEAFF,TGTGCCAGCAGCTGGGACATGAACACTGAAGCTTTCTTT
TRBJ1-1,-,-,TRBV25-1,CASRQGNTEAFF,TGTGCCAGCAGGCAGGGGAACACTGAAGCTTTCTTT
TRBJ1-2,TRBD1,-,TRBV5-1,CASRRPYRGIHYGYTF,TGCGCCAGCAGAAGGCCCTACAGGGGGATCCACTATGGCTACACCTTC
TRBJ2-6,TRBD1,-,TRBV5-1,CASRNLEGASGANVLTF,TGCGCCAGCAGGAATTTAGAGGGGGCCTCTGGGGCCAACGTCCTGACTTTC
TRBJ2-2,TRBD2,-,TRBV9,CASSVGTSDTGELFF,TGTGCCAGCAGCGTAGGGACTAGCGACACCGGGGAGCTGTTTTTT
TRBJ2-1,TRBD2,-,TRBV11-3,CASSLVGGRSSYNEQFF,TGTGCCAGCAGCTTAGTTGGCGGGAGGAGCTCCTACAATGAGCAGTTCTTC
TRBJ1-1,-,-,TRBV29-1,CSVEGQGITEAFF,TGCAGCGTTGAGGGGCAGGGGATCACTGAAGCTTTCTTT
TRBJ2-7,-,-,TRBV4-3,CASSLGGPSPYEQYF,TGCGCCAGCAGCCTGGGCGGGCCCAGCCCCTACGAGCAGTACTTC
TRBJ2-2,-,-,TRBV2,CASSEVQNTGELFF,TGTGCCAGCAGTGAAGTACAGAACACCGGGGAGCTGTTTTTT
TRBJ2-3,-,few,TRBV6-1,CASSDRGYTDTQYF,TGTGCCAGCAGTGACAGGGGATACACAGATACGCAGTATTTT
TRBJ1-5,-,-,TRBV7-2,CASSSRDTNQPQHF,TGTGCCAGCAGCTCCCGGGACACGAATCAGCCCCAGCATTTT
TRBJ2-1,-,-,TRBV7-3,CASSQMGAGNYNEQFF,TGTGCCAGCAGCCAGATGGGGGCTGGAAACTACAATGAGCAGTTCTTC
TRBJ1-2,TRBD1,few,TRBV9,CASSGATDRVNYGYTF,TGTGCCAGCAGCGGAGCTACGGACAGGGTCAACTATGGCTACACCTTC
TRBJ2-1,-,once,TRBV19,CATNRRGLDNEQFF,TGTGCCACCAACAGACGGGGACTGGACAATGAGCAGTTCTTC
TRBJ2-7,TRBD2,-,TRBV19,CASSKRTSSHEQYF,TGTGCCAGTAGTAAACGGACTAGCAGCCACGAGCAGTACTTC
TRBJ1-2,TRBD1,-,TRBV4-1,CASSQGFQGAYGYTF,TGCGCCAGCAGCCAAGGATTCCAGGGGGCCTATGGCTACACCTTC
TRBJ2-7,-,-,TRBV4-3,CASSQGAGREQYF,TGCGCCAGCAGCCAAGGGGCGGGGCGCGAGCAGTACTTC
TRBJ2-5,-,-,TRBV29-1,CSVGGGGGVQETQYF,TGCAGCGTTGGCGGAGGGGGCGGGGTCCAAGAGACCCAGTACTTC
TRBJ1-4,TRBD1,-,TRBV18,CASSPPAGGNEKLFF,TGTGCCAGCTCACCACCGGCAGGGGGCAATGAAAAACTGTTTTTT
TRBJ2-1,TRBD1,-,TRBV29-1,CSGSATGGTGEQFF,TGCAGCGGGAGCGCGACAGGGGGTACGGGTGAGCAGTTCTTC
TRBJ2-1,-,-,TRBV4-1,CASSHSGLHRDEQFF,TGCGCCAGCAGCCATTCCGGACTACATCGGGATGAGCAGTTCTTC
TRBJ1-2,-,-,TRBV29-1,CSVGGNTNYGYTF,TGCAGCGTTGGGGGCAACACGAACTATGGCTACACCTTC
TRBJ1-1,-,-,TRBV6-5,CASSPQYQSEAFF,TGTGCCAGCAGTCCTCAGTACCAGTCTGAAGCTTTCTTT
TRBJ2-3,TRBD2,-,TRBV7-7,CASSLGLAGGGTDTQYF,TGTGCCAGCAGCTTAGGACTAGCGGGAGGGGGCACAGATACGCAGTATTTT
TRBJ2-2,-,-,TRBV27,CASSLSSSVRGELFF,TGTGCCAGCAGTTTAAGTAGCTCGGTGCGCGGGGAGCTGTTTTTT
TRBJ2-7,TRBD2,once,TRBV29-1,CSVALLAEGYEQYF,TGCAGCGTCGCGTTACTAGCGGAGGGCTACGAGCAGTACTTC
TRBJ1-1,-,-,TRBV5-4,CASSIRTANTEAFF,TGTGCCAGCAGCATAAGGACAGCAAACACTGAAGCTTTCTTT
TRBJ1-2,-,-,TRBV9,CASSVSEEGNYGYTF,TGTGCCAGCAGCGTATCTGAGGAGGGTAACTATGGCTACACCTTC
TRBJ2-6,TRBD1,once,TRBV29-1,CSHRSQGDSGANVLTF,TGCAGCCACCGATCCCAGGGGGACTCTGGGGCCAACGTCCTGACTTTC
TRBJ2-1,-,-,TRBV28,CASSLGTPQVDEQFF,TGTGCCAGCAGTTTAGGGACTCCTCAGGTGGATGAGCAGTTCTTC
TRBJ2-3,TRBD2,once,TRBV4-3,CASSQETSGLAESTDTQYF,TGCGCCAGCAGCCAAGAGACCTCGGGACTAGCGGAGAGCACAGATACGCAGTATTTT
TRBJ1-1,-,-,TRBV6-1,CASSEALSAEAFF,TGTGCCAGCAGTGAAGCGTTGAGCGCTGAAGCTTTCTTT
TRBJ2-1,TRBD2,many,TRBV2,CASRPDRGGSNEQFF,TGTGCCAGCAGGCCCGATAGGGGCGGGAGCAATGAGCAGTTCTTC
TRBJ2-7,TRBD1,-,TRBV19,CASSIRWRQGDSYEQYF,TGTGCCAGTAGTATACGGTGGAGACAGGGAGACTCCTACGAGCAGTACTTC
TRBJ2-3,-,once,TRBV5-1,CASSLLGGDTDTQYF,TGCGCCAGCAGCTTGTTAGGCGGGGACACAGATACGCAGTATTTT
TRBJ1-3,-,-,TRBV18,CASSSERSGNTIYF,TGTGCCAGCTCATCGGAGCGCTCTGGAAACACCATATATTTT
TRBJ2-3,TRBD2,-,TRBV27,CASSPPATSGRAWGDTQYF,TGTGCCAGCAGTCCCCCCGCGACTAGCGGGAGGGCCTGGGGCGATACGCAGTATTTT
TRBJ2-1,-,-,TRBV14,CASSQESGINEQFF,TGTGCCAGCAGCCAAGAATCGGGTATCAATGAGCAGTTCTTC
TRBJ2-1,-,-,TRBV27,CASSPPGTQYNEQFF,TGTGCCAGCAGTCCTCCCGGGACTCAGTACAATGAGCAGTTCTTC
TRBJ1-2,-,-,TRBV10-1,CAFPRGDVGFYGYTF,TGCGCCTTCCCTCGGGGGGACGTAGGATTTTATGGCTACACCTTC
TRBJ2-7,-,-,TRBV18,CASSPAPGVEQYF,TGTGCCAGCTCACCAGCCCCGGGGGTCGAGCAGTACTTC
TRBJ2-7,TRBD1,-,TRBV11-1,CAITRDSSYEQYF,TGTGCCATCACGAGGGACAGCAGCTACGAGCAGTACTTC
TRBJ1-5,TRBD1,-,TRBV27,CASSSDPPGQGKQQPQHF,TGTGCCAGCAGTTCCGATCCCCCGGGACAGGGAAAACAGCAGCCCCAGCATTTT
TRBJ2-7,-,-,TRBV9,CASSPQGLAFEQYF,TGTGCCAGCAGCCCCCAGGGCCTCGCTTTCGAGCAGTACTTC
TRBJ2-7,TRBD2,few,TRBV7-6,CASSPLGGDYEQYF,TGTGCCAGCAGCCCACTGGGAGGGGACTACGAGCAGTACTTC
TRBJ1-2,TRBD1,-,TRBV25-1,CASQDRGREGYTF,TGTGCCAGCCAGGACAGGGGACGAGAGGGCTACACCTTC